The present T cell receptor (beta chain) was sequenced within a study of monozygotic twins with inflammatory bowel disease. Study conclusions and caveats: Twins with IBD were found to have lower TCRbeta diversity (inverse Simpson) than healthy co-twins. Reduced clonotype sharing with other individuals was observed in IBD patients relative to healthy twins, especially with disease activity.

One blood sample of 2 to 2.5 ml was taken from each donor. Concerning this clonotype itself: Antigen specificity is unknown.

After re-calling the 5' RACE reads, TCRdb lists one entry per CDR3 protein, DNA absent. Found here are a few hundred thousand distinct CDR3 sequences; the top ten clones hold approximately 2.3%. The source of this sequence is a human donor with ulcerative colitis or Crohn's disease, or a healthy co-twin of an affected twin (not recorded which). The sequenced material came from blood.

The CDR3 protein is CATSDYGQPPTQYF. The chain recombines TRBV24-1 with TRBJ2-5; TCRdb picks TRBD1, but there is no DNA to check that call. This CDR3 is built from 14 residues. Germline V gives CDR1 KGHDR, CDR2 SFDVKD.